What follows are 21 T cell receptor beta chains derived from one specimen sequenced in a study of cytomegalovirus exposure and HLA in healthy donors. PCR used 60 Vbeta primers and 13 Jbeta primers. The method was immunoSEQ multiplex PCR; TCRdb's version includes in-frame clones alone and lacks a portion of them. The sample holds some 190,000 clones, 74% seen once. Sequencing was done on a sample of PBMCs. The receptors stem from a woman aged 25-40 years in good health and CMV-seropositive.

The rearrangement links TRBV29-1 to TRBJ2-1, with 9 bases identical to TRBD2. Germline V gives CDR1 SQVTM, CDR2 ANQGSEA. The CDR3 is made up of 15 amino acids. Trimming at V came to 8 bases and at J to 7 bases, leaving 15 bases not matched to a gene. The CDR3 loop is CSSERGREGINEQFF. CDR3 coding DNA: TGCAGCTCCGAGAGAGGGCGGGAGGGGATTAATGAGCAGTTCTTC.

The chain employs TRBV5-1 and TRBJ2-1; D is possibly TRBD1 (6 bases). This CDR3 is built from 13 residues. Germline V lookup: CDR1 SGHRS, CDR2 YFSETQ. V was clipped by 1 base and J by 10 bases, with 12 bases between them. The CDR3 nucleotides are TGCGCCAGCAGCTTGTCAGGGGTAGGAGAGCAGTTCTTC. Translating it yields CASSLSGVGEQFF.

The chain carries TRBV19 and TRBJ2-3, with no clear D. From germline, CDR1 is LNHDA and CDR2 SQIVND (reference sequence). Deletions cut 2 bases from V and 0 bases from J, with 6 bases between. The CDR3 is 14 amino acids. CDR3 amino acids: CASSIQASTDTQYF. CDR3 DNA sequence: TGTGCCAGTAGTATACAGGCGAGCACAGATACGCAGTATTTT. Looking up the rest from reference TRBV19 and TRBJ2-3 gives the full variable domain: DGGITQSPKYLFRKEGQNVTLSCEQNLNHDAMYWYRQDPGQGLRLIYYSQIVNDFQKGDIAEGYSVSREKKESFPLTVTSAQKNPTAFYLCASSIQASTDTQYFGPGTRLTVL.

The chain joins TRBV30 to TRBJ1-2; D might be TRBD1 (5 bases). V lost 0 bases to trimming and J lost 4 bases, with 21 bases between them. The germline V gene encodes CDR1 GTSNPN and CDR2 SVGIG (reference sequence). The CDR3 spans 17 residues. The CDR3 region has the DNA TGTGCCTGGAGTGTACGTGATATGGGGCAGGATTTCTATGGCTACACCTTC. Residues: CAWSVRDMGQDFYGYTF.

V usage is TRBV4-1 and J usage is TRBJ2-1, with 7 nucleotides matching TRBD2. Germline assignment: CDR1 MGHRA and CDR2 YSYEKL. There are 16 residues in the CDR3. The junction had 13 bases not matched to a gene; V was cut back by 2 bases and J by 9 bases. CDR3 sequence: CASSQPVRKERGEQFF. In DNA, the CDR3 is TGCGCCAGCAGCCAACCAGTCAGGAAAGAGCGGGGTGAGCAGTTCTTC.

This chain joins TRBV5-1 and TRBJ2-7; 7 bases are a match to TRBD1. CDR1 is SGHRS, CDR2 YFSETQ, per germline. This CDR3 has 14 residues. V lost 7 bases and J lost 2; bases outside the gene matches: 9. CDR3 loop: CASARRQGAYEQYF. The DNA for the CDR3 is TGCGCCAGCGCGAGGAGGCAGGGGGCCTACGAGCAGTACTTC.

V usage is TRBV5-1 and J usage is TRBJ2-1; 8 nucleotides agree with TRBD1. Germline CDR1 SGHRS, CDR2 YFSETQ. Trimming removed 5 bases from V and 6 bases from J; junction bases left unmatched: 4. The CDR3 has 13 residues. The CDR3: CASRQGAGNEQFF. CDR3 nucleotides: TGCGCCAGCAGGCAGGGGGCCGGCAATGAGCAGTTCTTC.

This clone was seen a few times. This chain joins TRBV2 and TRBJ2-2; TRBD2 matches at 12 bases. This CDR3 contains 19 residues. Germline lookup yields CDR1 SNHLY and CDR2 FYNNEI. Trimming removed 2 bases from V and 3 bases from J; junction bases left unmatched: 10. The CDR3 sequence is CASSETPASGRADTGELFF. In DNA, the CDR3 is TGTGCCAGCAGTGAAACCCCCGCTAGCGGGAGGGCCGACACCGGGGAGCTGTTTTTT.

The chain recombines TRBV7-2 with TRBJ1-1; 10 bases agree with TRBD1. CDR1 and CDR2 (germline): SGHTA, FQGNSA. This CDR3 is 18 amino acids long. Trimming took 6 bases from V and 1 from J; bases not matched to a gene: 14. Written as DNA, the CDR3 is TGTGCCAGCAGTCCTTACCGACAGGGGGCGGGGGGGAACACTGAAGCTTTCTTT. Translated: CASSPYRQGAGGNTEAFF.

The chain couples TRBV5-1 to TRBJ2-5; a possible D gene is TRBD2 (5 bases). Per the germline V gene, CDR1 is SGHRS and CDR2 is YFSETQ. This CDR3 is built from 14 residues. V was pared by 0 bases and J by 2 bases, with 8 bases between. CDR3 DNA sequence: TGCGCCAGCAGCTTGGCCGGGGTTCAAGAGACCCAGTACTTC. Translation: CASSLAGVQETQYF.

Details on this clone: This may be a read error: a much more frequent sequence differs by one nucleotide. The chain uses TRBV5-1 and TRBJ2-7; 8 bases agree with TRBD1. V lost 1 base and J lost 5; bases outside the gene matches: 5. CDR1 and CDR2 (germline): SGHRS, YFSETQ. This CDR3 has 14 amino acids. The CDR3 spells CASSLRPGGNEQYF. Here the CDR3 DNA reads TGCGCCAGCAGCTTGAGGCCAGGGGGCAACGAGCAGTACTTC.

This clone was seen once. The chain is built from TRBV19 and TRBJ2-1, with 10 bases that match TRBD2. The CDR3 spans 17 residues. V dropped 5 bases and J dropped 0; count of bases not matched to a gene: 7. Germline CDR1 reads LNHDA; CDR2 reads SQIVND (reference sequence). The CDR3 reads CASSSLLAGDSYNEQFF. The CDR3 nucleotides are TGTGCCAGTAGTTCCCTCCTAGCGGGGGACTCCTACAATGAGCAGTTCTTC.

The CDR3 DNA reads as TGTGCCAGCAGGAAAGGGACTAGCTCCTACAATGAGCAGTTCTTC. Protein sequence: CASRKGTSSYNEQFF. The genes are TRBV2 and TRBJ2-1; 8 bases agree with TRBD2. This CDR3 region has 15 residues. Germline V gene sequence: CDR1 SNHLY, CDR2 FYNNEI. The V gene end was trimmed by 6 bases and the J gene end by 0 bases; junction bases not matched to a gene: 4.

The chain employs TRBV5-6 and TRBJ2-3; no clear D gene. Between the trimmed V and J ends, which lost 2 bases and 4 bases, there was a span of 11 bases. CDR3 length equals 14 residues. Germline CDR1 reads SGHDT; CDR2 reads YYEEEE. For the CDR3, the DNA is TGTGCCAGCAGCTTCGGCAGGAAGGCAGATACGCAGTATTTT. This sequence encodes CASSFGRKADTQYF.

The chain couples TRBV9 to TRBJ2-5; 9 bases fit TRBD1. The CDR3 spans 15 residues. J was trimmed by 1 base and V by 6 bases; bases with no gene match: 7. Germline CDR1 is SGDLS and CDR2 is YYNGEE. The CDR3 region is CASNPGQGSQETQYF. As DNA, the CDR3 is TGTGCCAGCAACCCCGGACAGGGGTCCCAAGAGACCCAGTACTTC.

The chain couples TRBV21-1 to TRBJ2-7; the table calls TRBD2, which could not be checked here. TRBV21-1 is designated a pseudogene. This CDR3 has 17 residues. CDR3 sequence (DNA): TGTGCCAGCAGCAAAGATGGGAAGGAGGACGATAACTACGAGCAGTACTTC. Translation gives CASSKDGKEDDNYEQYF.

The CDR3 bases are TGTGCCAGCAGACAGGGCCTCCCTAATGAAAAACTGTTTTTT. Its protein product is CASRQGLPNEKLFF. The chain combines TRBV28 with TRBJ1-4; maybe TRBD1 (6 bases). The V gene's germline CDR1 is MDHEN and CDR2 SYDVKM. V was pared by 6 bases and J by 3 bases, with 11 bases between. The CDR3 runs to 14 residues.

This clone was observed a handful of times. The V and J genes are TRBV4-1 and TRBJ2-7, with 10 bases aligning to TRBD2. Germline CDR1 MGHRA, CDR2 YSYEKL. The J segment lost 6 bases and the V segment lost 2 bases, leaving 7 bases of the junction unmatched. The length of the CDR3 is 15 residues. CDR3 amino acids: CASSQLAGEISEQYF. The CDR3 region has the DNA TGCGCCAGCAGCCAACTAGCGGGAGAAATATCCGAGCAGTACTTC.

With respect to this clone: The sample holds other DNA sequences that translate to the same CDR3. The J gene is TRBJ2-7, the V gene TRBV27; 10 nucleotides match TRBD2. The CDR3 is 14 residues long. After removal of 3 bases from V and 3 bases from J, the junction contained 2 bases not matched to a gene. The V gene's germline CDR1 is MNHEY and CDR2 SMNVEV (reference sequence). The CDR3 here is CASSFSSGSYEQYF. As DNA, the CDR3 is TGTGCCAGCAGTTTTTCTAGCGGGAGCTACGAGCAGTACTTC.

V usage is TRBV25-1 and J usage is TRBJ1-4; TRBD1 might be the D (6 bases). The CDR3 runs 15 residues. The V end lost 6 bases, the J end lost 0 bases, and 11 bases lay between the germline ends. Germline-derived CDR1 and CDR2 are MGHDK and SYGVNS. The CDR3 loop is CASSLGQSTNEKLFF. CDR3 bases: TGTGCCAGCAGCCTCGGACAGTCAACTAATGAAAAACTGTTTTTT.

The chain combines TRBV5-1 with TRBJ1-2, with D perhaps matching TRBD1 (5 bases). Germline V lookup: CDR1 SGHRS, CDR2 YFSETQ. Trimming took off 0 bases at V and 8 bases at J, with 11 bases between the two ends. This CDR3 contains 13 residues. The CDR3 spells CASSLEGVGGYTF. CDR3 DNA sequence: TGCGCCAGCAGCTTGGAAGGGGTAGGCGGCTACACCTTC.